Below, 15 T cell receptor beta chains from the same sample are listed, as sequenced in a study of blood T cell repertoires in COVID-19. Profiling relied on immunoSEQ multiplex PCR, and the TCRdb table lists in-frame clones only, not all of them. In the table there are around 190,000 clones, 88% of which are singletons. The sample taken for sequencing was peripheral blood. The receptor set was obtained from a man aged 50-59 years with COVID-19, enrolled during active disease.

For the CDR3, the DNA is TGTGCCAGCAGCTTAGGGACCCTAGCGGGAGAAGGAGAGACCCAGTACTTC. Its protein product is CASSLGTLAGEGETQYF. V and J are TRBV11-3 and TRBJ2-5, with 10 nucleotides matching TRBD2. Germline V CDR1 and CDR2: SGHNT, YENEEA. The CDR3 extends over 17 amino acids. V dropped 1 base and J dropped 4; count of bases not matched to a gene: 9.

The V gene is TRBV3-1 (or the pseudogene TRBV3-2), the J gene TRBJ1-4, with 8 positions matching TRBD1. V lost 0 bases and J lost 6; bases outside the gene matches: 6. The germline V gene has CDR1 LGHDT and CDR2 YNNKEL (reference sequence). CDR3 size: 16 residues. DNA for the CDR3: TGTGCCAGCAGCCAAGAGGGGCAGGGGGCATATGAAAAACTGTTTTTT. Amino acids: CASSQEGQGAYEKLFF.

The rearrangement links TRBV5-1 to TRBJ2-6; D remains ambiguous. The V gene's germline CDR1 is SGHRS and CDR2 YFSETQ. Trimming removed 2 bases at V and 0 bases at J, with 18 bases between. The CDR3 is made up of 19 amino acids. The CDR3 nucleotides are TGCGCCAGCAGCTTAAGAACAGCCAACGGTCTCTCTGGGGCCAACGTCCTGACTTTC. Encoded protein: CASSLRTANGLSGANVLTF.

This clone was detected only once. This chain uses TRBV7-7 with TRBJ2-5, with 8 bases fitting TRBD1. The CDR3 length is 16 residues. V was pared by 5 bases and J by 5 bases, with 13 bases of the junction left unmatched. Germline V CDR1 and CDR2: SSHAT, FNYEAQ (reference sequence). The CDR3 DNA reads TGTGCCAGCAGCCAAATGCAGGGGGCGATCTCGGAGACCCAGTACTTC. Translated: CASSQMQGAISETQYF.

The chain recombines TRBV16 with TRBJ2-5; 12 nucleotides match TRBD1. The CDR3 is made up of 15 amino acids. Germline lookup yields CDR1 KGHSY and CDR2 FQNENV. Trimming removed 4 bases from V and 5 bases from J; junction bases left unmatched: 5. This chain's CDR3 is CASSPGTGGLETQYF. CDR3 nucleotides: TGTGCCAGCAGCCCCGGGACAGGGGGCCTGGAGACCCAGTACTTC.

The V call is TRBV7-3, the J call TRBJ2-1; 9 bases are a match to TRBD1. Germline CDR1 and CDR2: SGHTA and FQGTGA. The CDR3 is 15 residues long. V was clipped by 4 bases and J by 7 bases; unmatched bases: 8. In DNA form, the CDR3 reads TGTGCCAGCAGCTCAGCTGGGACAGGGTGGAATGAGCAGTTCTTC. Encoded protein: CASSSAGTGWNEQFF.

The chain has TRBV3-1 (or the pseudogene TRBV3-2) and TRBJ1-5, with D possibly matching TRBD1 (6 bases). The germline gives CDR1 LGHDT, CDR2 YNNKEL (reference sequence). The CDR3 contains 13 residues. V gave up 4 bases and J gave up 3 bases, with 7 bases separating them. Here the CDR3 reads CASSRQDNQPQHF. The CDR3 nucleotides read TGTGCCAGCAGCCGACAGGACAATCAGCCCCAGCATTTT.

The chain recombines TRBV19 with TRBJ2-7; perhaps TRBD2 as D (5 bases). The germline V gene encodes CDR1 LNHDA and CDR2 SQIVND (reference sequence). This CDR3 contains 15 residues. V lost 3 bases and J 1 base, leaving 13 bases between the germline ends. Written as DNA, the CDR3 is TGTGCCAGTAGTATTGCGGCGGGCTCATCCTACGAGCAGTACTTC. Its translation: CASSIAAGSSYEQYF. The entire variable domain, with the rest obtained from reference TRBV19 and TRBJ2-7, is as follows: DGGITQSPKYLFRKEGQNVTLSCEQNLNHDAMYWYRQDPGQGLRLIYYSQIVNDFQKGDIAEGYSVSREKKESFPLTVTSAQKNPTAFYLCASSIAAGSSYEQYFGPGTRLTVT.

This sequence joins TRBV20-1 and TRBJ2-1; 7 bases line up with TRBD2. Germline CDR1 and CDR2: DFQATT and SNEGSKA (reference sequence). J gave up 10 bases and V 3 bases, and 9 bases lay outside the gene matches. CDR3 length: 13 residues. DNA for the CDR3: TGCAGTGCTAGTGACGGGAGGCCGCAAGAGCAGTTCTTC. This codes for CSASDGRPQEQFF.

The V call is TRBV6-5, the J call TRBJ1-4; D not certain. This CDR3 has 15 residues. The V and J ends lost 2 bases and 4 bases respectively, with 11 bases between them. Germline V CDR1 and CDR2: MNHEY, SVGAGI. CDR3 nucleotides: TGTGCCAGCAGTTACGGAGGACGGAATAATGAAAAACTGTTTTTT. It translates to CASSYGGRNNEKLFF.

This clone appeared once. The chain joins TRBV3-1 (or the pseudogene TRBV3-2) to TRBJ2-7, with D maybe TRBD1 (5 bases). The CDR3 totals 16 residues. Germline V gives CDR1 LGHDT, CDR2 YNNKEL (reference sequence). V was pared by 1 base and J by 0 bases, with 13 bases between. CDR3 bases: TGTGCCAGCAGCCAAGGTTTAGTCGACAGCTCCTACGAGCAGTACTTC. Protein sequence: CASSQGLVDSSYEQYF.

The chain couples TRBV7-2 to TRBJ1-5, with 7 bases lining up with TRBD1. The CDR3 loop spans 17 amino acids. J lost 0 bases, V lost 4 bases, and 9 bases had no gene match. CDR1 and CDR2 (germline): SGHTA, FQGNSA. CDR3 bases: TGTGCCAGCAGCTCCGGGACAGCTGGCTATAGCAATCAGCCCCAGCATTTT. Residues: CASSSGTAGYSNQPQHF.

V usage is TRBV4-2 and J usage is TRBJ1-5; 7 bases line up with TRBD1. This CDR3 spans 16 amino acids. V shed 4 bases and J 0 bases; nucleotides not matched to a gene: 6. Germline V CDR1 and CDR2: LGHNA, YNFKEQ. The CDR3 DNA is TGTGCCAGCAGCCCGGAACAGGGGAATAGCAATCAGCCCCAGCATTTT. Protein sequence: CASSPEQGNSNQPQHF.

This rearrangement joins TRBV6-5 to TRBJ1-5; D uncertain. This CDR3 has 15 residues. Germline V gene data show CDR1 as MNHEY and CDR2 as SVGAGI. V lost 6 bases, J lost 0 bases, and 12 bases lay in between. CDR3 coding DNA: TGTGCCAGCAGATTTACAGTGGGTAGCAATCAGCCCCAGCATTTT. Its translation is CASRFTVGSNQPQHF.

The gene calls are TRBV18 and TRBJ2-7; 10 nucleotides line up with TRBD1. J gave up 5 bases and V 3 bases, and 13 bases lay outside the gene matches. The CDR3 contains 17 residues. Germline lookup yields CDR1 KGHSH and CDR2 LQKENI. The CDR3 reads CASSPRTAGQGYDEQYF. The DNA for the CDR3 is TGTGCCAGCTCACCCCGAACCGCGGGACAGGGGTACGACGAGCAGTACTTC. The full variable domain, rest sourced from reference TRBV18 and TRBJ2-7, is NAGVMQNPRHLVRRRGQEARLRCSPMKGHSHVYWYRQLPEEGLKFMVYLQKENIIDESGMPKERFSAEFPKEGPSILRIQQVVRGDSAAYFCASSPRTAGQGYDEQYFGPGTRLTVT.